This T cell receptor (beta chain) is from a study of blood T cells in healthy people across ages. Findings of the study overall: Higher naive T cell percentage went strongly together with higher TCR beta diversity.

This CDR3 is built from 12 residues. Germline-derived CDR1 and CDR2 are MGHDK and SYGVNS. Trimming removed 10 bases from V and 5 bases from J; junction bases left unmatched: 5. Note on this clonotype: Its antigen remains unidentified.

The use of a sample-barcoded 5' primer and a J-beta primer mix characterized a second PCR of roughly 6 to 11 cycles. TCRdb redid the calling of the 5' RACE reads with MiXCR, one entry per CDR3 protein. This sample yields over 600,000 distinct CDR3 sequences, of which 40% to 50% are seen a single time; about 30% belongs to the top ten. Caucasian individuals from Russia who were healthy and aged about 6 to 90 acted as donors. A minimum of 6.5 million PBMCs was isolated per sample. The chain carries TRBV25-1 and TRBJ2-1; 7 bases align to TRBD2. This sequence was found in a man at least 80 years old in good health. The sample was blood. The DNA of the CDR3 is TGTGCCACCGACCGGGGGGACAATGAGCAGTTCTTC. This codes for CATDRGDNEQFF.